The 3 T cell receptor beta chains given below trace back to one sample, sequenced in a study of somatic mutations in cytotoxic T cells in rheumatoid arthritis. The table came from immunoSEQ multiplex PCR; TCRdb's copy has only in-frame clones and leaves some out. The table records roughly 12,000 clones, about 80% of them present only once. Specimen: CD8+ T cells sorted from blood. Receptors were obtained from a man aged 50 to 60 in good health.

V and J are TRBV5-5 and TRBJ1-5; 7 nucleotides align to TRBD1. After removal of 3 bases from V and 6 bases from J, the junction contained 6 bases not matched to a gene. CDR1 is SGHKS, CDR2 YYEKEE, per germline (reference sequence). The CDR3 has 14 residues. In DNA, the CDR3 is TGTGCCAGCAGCTCTAGACAGGGCGGTCAGCCCCAGCATTTT. Its protein is CASSSRQGGQPQHF. The variable domain in full, with the rest retrieved from reference TRBV5-5 and TRBJ1-5, is DAGVTQSPTHLIKTRGQQVTLRCSPISGHKSVSWYQQVLGQGPQFIFQYYEKEERGRGNFPDRFSARQFPNYSSELNVNALLLGDSALYLCASSSRQGGQPQHFGDGTRLSIL.

The DNA of the CDR3 is TGTGCCAGCAGCTTGGGACTAGCGGGACCCGAGCAGTACTTC. Translated, it gives CASSLGLAGPEQYF. The rearrangement links TRBV7-2 to TRBJ2-7; 13 bases are a match to TRBD2. The CDR3 is 14 amino acids. Germline loops: CDR1 SGHTA, CDR2 FQGNSA. V gave up 3 bases and J gave up 6 bases; unmatched junction bases: 2.

V gene TRBV29-1 combines with J gene TRBJ2-7; TRBD1 agrees at 9 bases. Germline CDR1 and CDR2: SQVTM and ANQGSEA. CDR3 length equals 18 residues. V lost 6 bases to trimming and J lost 5 bases; unmatched junction nucleotides: 23. The CDR3 here is CSVVQPDGTGSGPDEQYF. DNA of the CDR3: TGCAGCGTCGTACAACCCGACGGGACAGGGAGTGGGCCGGACGAGCAGTACTTC.